Many counts were recorded for the clone carrying this T cell receptor (beta chain). These data are taken from a study of T cells in Graves' hyperthyroidism and ophthalmopathy. About the study: Peripheral blood specimens were obtained at initial diagnosis, prior to any treatment.

The CDR3 regions of TCR beta were amplified from RNA transcripts. When the TCR CDR3 underwent first-round RT-PCR, the HTBI primer set was used. TCRdb re-derived calls from the multiplex PCR reads in MiXCR, one entry per CDR3 protein. There are 600,000 to 650,000 distinct CDR3 sequences in the sample; roughly 16% occur only once, and around 4% lies in the top ten. The sequence was collected from a woman aged 25 to 39 with Graves' hyperthyroidism. Sequenced input: blood.

CDR3 amino acids: CASSGSGIYNEQFF. In DNA form, the CDR3 reads TGTGCCAGTTCAGGTAGCGGGATTTACAATGAGCAGTTCTTC. The chain couples TRBV2 to TRBJ2-1; 8 bases line up with TRBD2. Germline CDR1 and CDR2: SNHLY and FYNNEI. Losses at the gene ends were 9 bases for V and 4 bases for J; bases not matched to a gene: 8. The CDR3 runs to 14 residues.